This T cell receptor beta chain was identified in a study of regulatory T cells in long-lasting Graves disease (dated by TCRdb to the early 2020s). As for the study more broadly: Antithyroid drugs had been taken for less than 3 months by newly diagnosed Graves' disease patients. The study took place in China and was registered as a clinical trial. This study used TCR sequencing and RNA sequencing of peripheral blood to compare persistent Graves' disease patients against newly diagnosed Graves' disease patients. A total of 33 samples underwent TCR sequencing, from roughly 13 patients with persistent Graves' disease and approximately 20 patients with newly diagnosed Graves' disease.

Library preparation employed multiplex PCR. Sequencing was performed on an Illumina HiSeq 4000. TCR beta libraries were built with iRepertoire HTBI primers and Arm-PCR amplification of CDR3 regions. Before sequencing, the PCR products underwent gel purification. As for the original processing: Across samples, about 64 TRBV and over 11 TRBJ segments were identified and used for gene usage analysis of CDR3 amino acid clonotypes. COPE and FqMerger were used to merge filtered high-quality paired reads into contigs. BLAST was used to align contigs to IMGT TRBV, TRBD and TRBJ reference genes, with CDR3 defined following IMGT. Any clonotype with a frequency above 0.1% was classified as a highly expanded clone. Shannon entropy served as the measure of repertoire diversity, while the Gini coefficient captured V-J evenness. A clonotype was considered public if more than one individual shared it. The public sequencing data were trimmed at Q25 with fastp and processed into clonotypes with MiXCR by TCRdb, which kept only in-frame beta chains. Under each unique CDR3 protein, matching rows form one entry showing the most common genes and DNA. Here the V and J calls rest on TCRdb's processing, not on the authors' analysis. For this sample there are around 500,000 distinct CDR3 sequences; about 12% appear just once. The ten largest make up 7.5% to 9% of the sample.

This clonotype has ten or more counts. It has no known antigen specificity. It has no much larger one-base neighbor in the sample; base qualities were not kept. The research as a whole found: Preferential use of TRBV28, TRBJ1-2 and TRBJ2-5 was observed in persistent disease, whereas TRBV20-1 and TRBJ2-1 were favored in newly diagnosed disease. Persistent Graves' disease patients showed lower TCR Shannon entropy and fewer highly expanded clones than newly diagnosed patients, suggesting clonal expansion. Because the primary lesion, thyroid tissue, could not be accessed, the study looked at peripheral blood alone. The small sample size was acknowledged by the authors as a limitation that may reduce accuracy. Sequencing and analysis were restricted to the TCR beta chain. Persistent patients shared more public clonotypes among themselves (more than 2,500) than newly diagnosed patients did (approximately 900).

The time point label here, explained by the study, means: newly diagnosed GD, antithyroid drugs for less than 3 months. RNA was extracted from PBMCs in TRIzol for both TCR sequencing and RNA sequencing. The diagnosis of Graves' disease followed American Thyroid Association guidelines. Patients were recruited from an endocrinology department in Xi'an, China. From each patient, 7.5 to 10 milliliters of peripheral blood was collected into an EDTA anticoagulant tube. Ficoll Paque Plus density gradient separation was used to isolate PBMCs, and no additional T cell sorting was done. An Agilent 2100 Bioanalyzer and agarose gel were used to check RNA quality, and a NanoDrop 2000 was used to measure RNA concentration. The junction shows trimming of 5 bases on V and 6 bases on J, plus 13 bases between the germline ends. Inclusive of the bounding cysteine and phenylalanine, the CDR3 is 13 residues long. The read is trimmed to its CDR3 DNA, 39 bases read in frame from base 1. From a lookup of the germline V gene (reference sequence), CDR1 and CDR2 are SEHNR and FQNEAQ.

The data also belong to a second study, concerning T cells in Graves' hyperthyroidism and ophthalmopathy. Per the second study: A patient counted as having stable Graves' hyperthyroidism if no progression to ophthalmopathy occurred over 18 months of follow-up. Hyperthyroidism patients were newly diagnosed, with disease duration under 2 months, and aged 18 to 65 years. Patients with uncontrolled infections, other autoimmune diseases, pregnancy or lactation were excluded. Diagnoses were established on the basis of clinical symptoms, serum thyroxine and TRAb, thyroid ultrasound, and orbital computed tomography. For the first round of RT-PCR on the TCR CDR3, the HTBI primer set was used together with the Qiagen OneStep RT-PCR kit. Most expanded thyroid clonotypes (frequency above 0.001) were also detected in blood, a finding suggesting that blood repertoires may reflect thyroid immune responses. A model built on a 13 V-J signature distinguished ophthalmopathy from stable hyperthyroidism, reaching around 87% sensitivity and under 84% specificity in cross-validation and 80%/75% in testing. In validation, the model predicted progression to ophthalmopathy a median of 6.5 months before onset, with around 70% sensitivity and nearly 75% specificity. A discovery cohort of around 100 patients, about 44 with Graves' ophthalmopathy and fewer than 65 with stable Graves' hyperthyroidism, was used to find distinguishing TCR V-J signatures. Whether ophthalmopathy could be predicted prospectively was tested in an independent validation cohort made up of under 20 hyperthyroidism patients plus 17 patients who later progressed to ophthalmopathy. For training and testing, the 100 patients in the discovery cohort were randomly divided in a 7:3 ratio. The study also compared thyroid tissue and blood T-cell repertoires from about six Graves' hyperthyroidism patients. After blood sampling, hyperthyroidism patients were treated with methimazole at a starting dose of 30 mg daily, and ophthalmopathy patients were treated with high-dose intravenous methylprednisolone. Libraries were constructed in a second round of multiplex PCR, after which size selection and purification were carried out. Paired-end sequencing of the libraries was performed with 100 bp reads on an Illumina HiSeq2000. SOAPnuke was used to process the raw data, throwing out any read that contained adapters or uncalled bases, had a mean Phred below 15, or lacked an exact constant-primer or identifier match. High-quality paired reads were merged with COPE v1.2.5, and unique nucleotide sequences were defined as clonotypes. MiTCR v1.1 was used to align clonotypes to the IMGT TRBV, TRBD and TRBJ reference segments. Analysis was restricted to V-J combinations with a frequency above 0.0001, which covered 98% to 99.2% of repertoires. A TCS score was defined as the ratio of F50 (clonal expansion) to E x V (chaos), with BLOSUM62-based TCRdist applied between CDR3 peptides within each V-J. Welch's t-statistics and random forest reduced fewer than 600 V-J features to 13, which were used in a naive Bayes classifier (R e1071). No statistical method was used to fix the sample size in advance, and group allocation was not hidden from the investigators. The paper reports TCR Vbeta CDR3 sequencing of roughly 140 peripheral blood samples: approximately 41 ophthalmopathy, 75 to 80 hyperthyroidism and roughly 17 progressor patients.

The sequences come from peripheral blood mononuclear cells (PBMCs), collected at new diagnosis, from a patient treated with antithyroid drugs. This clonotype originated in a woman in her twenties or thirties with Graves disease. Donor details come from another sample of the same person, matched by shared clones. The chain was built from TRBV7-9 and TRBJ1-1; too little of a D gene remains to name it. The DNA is TGTGCCAGCAGCAACCCGGATATGGCTGAAGCTTTCTTT. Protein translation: CASSNPDMAEAFF. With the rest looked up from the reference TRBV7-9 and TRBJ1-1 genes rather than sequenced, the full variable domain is DTGVSQNPRHKITKRGQNVTFRCDPISEHNRLYWYRQTLGQGPEFLTYFQNEAQLEKSRLLSDRFSAERPKGSFSTLEIQRTEQGDSAMYLCASSNPDMAEAFFGQGTRLTVV.